A selection of T cell receptor beta chains follows, all from one sample in a study of cytomegalovirus exposure and HLA in healthy donors. Here immunoSEQ multiplex PCR was the method, and the copy in TCRdb shows in-frame clones only, minus some. The sample consists of roughly 190,000 clones, 65% to 85% of them appearing once. Source material: PBMCs. These receptors all stem from a female donor in good health and CMV-seronegative. CDR3s include the opening cysteine and the closing phenylalanine or tryptophan.

>TRBJ2-1|TRBV19
CASSPGTGGSEQFF
>TRBJ2-1|TRBV6-5
CASSYGLAAYNEQFF
>TRBJ1-1|TRBV28
CASSLRGGNTEAFF
>TRBJ2-7|TRBV18
CASSPSGQQGEQYF
>TRBJ2-2|TRBV7-9
CASSPSGPAVGTGELFF
>TRBJ1-2|TRBV19
CASSRNYGYTF
>TRBJ2-7|TRBV5-5
CASSPGPILSSYEQYF
>TRBJ2-1|TRBV27
CASSLTGSQTNEQFF
>TRBJ2-7|TRBV5-4
CASSSIAGGPGEQYF
>TRBJ1-6|TRBV30
CAWSVSPRQFETPLHF
>TRBJ2-1|TRBV19
CASSMTTGGSYNEQFF
>TRBJ2-1|TRBV2
CASSEGGGLGAQFF
>TRBJ2-3|TRBV18
CASSLSAQGRALGTDTQYF
>TRBJ2-3|TRBV29-1
CSVVPGGGADTQYF
>NA|TRBV27
CASSPYSLTYEQYF
>TRBJ1-4|TRBV11-3
CASSLTRAGEKLFF
>TRBJ2-5|TRBV5-1
CASSLDRGPGETQYF
>TRBJ2-7|TRBV27
CASSPSWGTLPYEQYF
>TRBJ2-2|TRBV19
CASSIDPQGLRTGELFF
>TRBJ2-5|TRBV7-2
CASSTRAGPLAQYF
>TRBJ1-2|TRBV29-1
CSVENLTGGINYGYTF
>TRBJ1-6|TRBV7-9
CASSSQGGNSPLHF
>TRBJ1-2|TRBV2
CASRDRGDYGYTF
>TRBJ1-1|TRBV18
CASSPSPEHTEAFF
>TRBJ2-2|TRBV5-8
CASSYTGIGELFF
>TRBJ2-3|TRBV27
CASSLSAATRDTDTQYF
>TRBJ2-5|TRBV30
CAWSVLAGERETQYF
>TRBJ1-2|TRBV2
CASSPTDRSNYGYTF
>TRBJ2-1|TRBV4-2
CASSLLAGGTGLRFNEQFF
>TRBJ1-6|TRBV6-5
CASSSSGGSPLHF
>TRBJ2-1|TRBV9
CASSVEPLTANEQFF
>TRBJ1-4|TRBV5-6
CASSLVGATNEKLFF
>TRBJ2-7|TRBV2
CASSGPRRPYEQYF
>TRBJ2-5|TRBV7-2
CASSLFGGETQYF
>TRBJ2-1|TRBV9
CASSASGTGGDEQFF
>TRBJ1-3|TRBV4-2
CASSQDLGDFLYF
>TRBJ2-2|TRBV7-8
CASSLGSYTGELFF
>TRBJ2-3|TRBV5-1
CASSHLTSGSTDTQYF
>TRBJ1-1|TRBV5-1
CASSFDRGLEAFF
>TRBJ2-1|TRBV18
CASSTSSGREYNEQFF
>TRBJ1-4|TRBV30
CAWSVWTGDEKLFF
>TRBJ2-7|TRBV9
CASSVVVDSYEQYF
>TRBJ1-1|TRBV7-3
CASSLTGQGGTEAFF
>TRBJ2-1|TRBV28
CASSFSGSAYNEQFF
>TRBJ2-3|TRBV5-4
CASSLESSRGRDTDTQYF
>TRBJ2-1|TRBV5-1
CASSLGTSGRGNEQFF
>TRBJ2-7|TRBV19
CASSIGRVRVRVAGAYEQYF
>TRBJ2-5|TRBV15
CATGTAQETQYF
>TRBJ2-1|TRBV2
CASRLAGDNEQFF
>TRBJ1-5|TRBV6-1
CASRSTLGNQPQHF
>TRBJ1-4|TRBV28
CASSSGGEKLFF